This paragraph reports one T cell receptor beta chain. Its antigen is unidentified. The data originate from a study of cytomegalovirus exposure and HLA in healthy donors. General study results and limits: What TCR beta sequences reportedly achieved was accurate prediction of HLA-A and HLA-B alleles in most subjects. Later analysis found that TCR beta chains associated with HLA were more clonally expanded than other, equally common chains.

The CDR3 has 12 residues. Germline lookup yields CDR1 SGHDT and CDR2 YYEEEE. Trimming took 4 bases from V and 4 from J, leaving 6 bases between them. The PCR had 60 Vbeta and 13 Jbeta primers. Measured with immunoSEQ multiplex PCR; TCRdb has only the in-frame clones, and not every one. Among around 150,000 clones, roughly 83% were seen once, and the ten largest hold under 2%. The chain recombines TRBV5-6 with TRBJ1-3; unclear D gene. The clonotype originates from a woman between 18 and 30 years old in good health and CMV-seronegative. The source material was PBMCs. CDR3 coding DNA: TGTGCCAGCAGCGGCACGGGAAACACCATATATTTT. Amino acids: CASSGTGNTIYF.